Below, 27 T cell receptor beta chains from the same sample are listed, as sequenced in a study of CD8 T cells in Susac syndrome. Reverse transcription of about 0.45 to 1 ug RNA was carried out with random hexamers. TCRdb reprocessed the immunoSEQ multiplex PCR reads with MiXCR, giving one entry per CDR3 protein. The sample lists 70,000 or so distinct CDR3 sequences, 95% occurring once. The sequenced material came from CD8+ T cells from PBMCs. Every receptor here comes from a human donor in good health.

The chain employs TRBV4-1 and TRBJ1-5; D call uncertain. V was shortened by 1 base and J by 3 bases, with 4 bases between the two germline ends. The CDR3 has 13 residues. Looked up from germline, CDR1 is MGHRA and CDR2 is YSYEKL. DNA of the CDR3: TGCGCCAGCAGCCAAGTGGTCAATCAGCCCCAGCATTTT. Its protein is CASSQVVNQPQHF.

The chain is built from TRBV2 and TRBJ2-7, with D possibly matching TRBD2 (6 bases). The ends were cut back, 4 bases at V and 6 bases at J, with 16 bases in the middle. The CDR3 runs 14 residues. Looked up from germline, CDR1 is SNHLY and CDR2 is FYNNEI. This CDR3 is CASSGSGGPREQYF. The DNA for the CDR3 is TGTGCCAGCAGTGGGTCAGGAGGGCCCCGCGAGCAGTACTTC. The full variable domain, with the rest looked up from reference TRBV2 and TRBJ2-7, is EPEVTQTPSHQVTQMGQEVILRCVPISNHLYFYWYRQILGQKVEFLVSFYNNEISEKSEIFDDQFSVERPDGSNFTLKIRSTKLEDSAMYFCASSGSGGPREQYFGPGTRLTVT.

The V gene is TRBV30, the J gene TRBJ1-1; tentatively, D is TRBD1 (6 bases). This CDR3 has 13 amino acids. Germline V gene sequence: CDR1 GTSNPN, CDR2 SVGIG (reference sequence). CDR3 DNA sequence: TGTGCGGGGGCAGATAGTCTGAACACTGAAGCTTTCTTT. This sequence encodes CAGADSLNTEAFF. The variable domain in full, with the rest retrieved from reference TRBV30 and TRBJ1-1, is SQTIHQWPATLVQPVGSPLSLECTVEGTSNPNLYWYRQAAGRGLQLLFYSVGIGQISSEVPQNLSASRPQDRQFILSSKKLLLSDSGFYLCAGADSLNTEAFFGQGTRLTVV.

The chain uses TRBV6-6 and TRBJ1-1; unclear D gene. The CDR3 loop spans 13 amino acids. V lost 0 bases and J lost 5, with 7 bases in between. Germline CDR1 reads MNHNY; CDR2 reads SVGAGI (reference sequence). The CDR3 DNA reads as TGTGCCAGCAGTTACTCGCTCAATACTGAAGCTTTCTTT. Amino acid sequence: CASSYSLNTEAFF.

J is TRBJ1-1 and V is TRBV5-1, with D possibly being TRBD1 (6 bases). The V end lost 6 bases, the J end lost 6 bases, and 18 bases lay between the germline ends. The CDR3 consists of 14 residues. Germline CDR1 reads SGHRS; CDR2 reads YFSETQ. CDR3 loop: CASKGESSDAEAFF. CDR3 bases: TGCGCCAGCAAGGGGGAAAGCTCCGACGCTGAAGCTTTCTTT.

The V and J genes are TRBV9 and TRBJ2-3; 9 bases match TRBD2. With 6 bases clipped from V and 4 bases from J, the junction kept 6 bases outside the gene matches. Germline loops: CDR1 SGDLS, CDR2 YYNGEE. The CDR3 covers 14 residues. CDR3 nucleotides: TGTGCCAGCACCCCGGGACTAGCAGCAGATACGCAGTATTTT. Translated: CASTPGLAADTQYF.

The chain combines TRBV30 with TRBJ2-5; D possibly uses TRBD1 or TRBD2 (6 bases each). The CDR3 is 13 residues long. Per germline, CDR1 GTSNPN and CDR2 SVGIG (reference sequence). V lost 3 bases and J 5 bases, leaving 13 bases between the germline ends. The CDR3 reads CAWSGGGPETQYF. In DNA form, the CDR3 reads TGTGCCTGGAGCGGTGGGGGGCCGGAGACCCAGTACTTC.

In regard to this clonotype: One junction end disagrees with the germline gene, perhaps due to a read error. V usage is TRBV5-1 and J usage is TRBJ2-6; 8 bases line up with TRBD1. This CDR3 is 15 amino acids long. Germline CDR1 reads SGHRS; CDR2 reads YFSETQ. CDR3 DNA sequence: TGCGCCAGCAGCTGGACAGGGTTAGGGGCCAACGCCCTGACTTTC. Its protein product is CASSWTGLGANALTF.

The chain couples TRBV7-9 to TRBJ1-5, with D uncertain. Germline V gene lookup returns CDR1 SEHNR and CDR2 FQNEAQ (reference sequence). CDR3 length: 12 residues. V was shortened by 5 bases and J by 6 bases, with 8 bases between the two germline ends. The CDR3 bases are TGTGCCAGCAGCCCGGCGGGTCAGCCCCAGCATTTT. As protein: CASSPAGQPQHF. Full variable domain (outside the CDR3, taken from reference TRBV7-9 and TRBJ1-5): DTGVSQNPRHKITKRGQNVTFRCDPISEHNRLYWYRQTLGQGPEFLTYFQNEAQLEKSRLLSDRFSAERPKGSFSTLEIQRTEQGDSAMYLCASSPAGQPQHFGDGTRLSIL.

The J gene is TRBJ2-2, the V gene TRBV5-1; 9 bases line up with TRBD2. Germline assignment: CDR1 SGHRS and CDR2 YFSETQ. V shed 5 bases and J 2 bases; nucleotides not matched to a gene: 13. The CDR3 runs to 18 residues. The DNA for the CDR3 is TGCGCCAGCAGGGCCAGCGGGGGGCCCCACCCAAACACCGGGGAGCTGTTTTTT. It encodes CASRASGGPHPNTGELFF. Using reference TRBV5-1 and TRBJ2-2 for the parts outside the CDR3, the full variable domain is KAGVTQTPRYLIKTRGQQVTLSCSPISGHRSVSWYQQTPGQGLQFLFEYFSETQRNKGNFPGRFSGRQFSNSRSEMNVSTLELGDSALYLCASRASGGPHPNTGELFFGEGSRLTVL.

The chain joins TRBV27 to TRBJ1-2, with D possibly being TRBD1 (5 bases). The CDR3 consists of 15 residues. V lost 6 bases and J 6 bases, leaving 20 bases between the germline ends. CDR1 MNHEY and CDR2 SMNVEV come from the germline V gene (reference sequence). The CDR3 nucleotides read TGTGCCAGCAGCAGCCACGGGCGCGGGGCGGATGGCTACACCTTC. It codes for CASSSHGRGADGYTF.

The V gene is TRBV29-1, the J gene TRBJ1-1; D uncertain. V was shortened by 2 bases and J by 0 bases, with 10 bases between the two germline ends. Per the germline V gene, CDR1 is SQVTM and CDR2 is ANQGSEA. This CDR3 is 14 amino acids long. The CDR3, as DNA: TGCAGCGTTGAATCGATGGCCCTGAACACTGAAGCTTTCTTT. Translation: CSVESMALNTEAFF.

The genes are TRBV3-1 and TRBJ1-6; D is perhaps TRBD1 (6 bases). Deletions cut 4 bases from V and 14 bases from J, with 18 bases between. In germline, CDR1 is LGHDT, CDR2 YNNKEL (reference sequence). The CDR3 length is 14 residues. The chain's CDR3 is CASSPGDSRVTLHF. The CDR3 DNA sequence: TGTGCCAGCAGCCCAGGGGACTCCCGGGTGACCCTCCACTTT.

This clonotype was counted once. The chain uses TRBV18 and TRBJ2-5, with D perhaps given as TRBD1 or TRBD2 (7 bases each). The germline V gene has CDR1 KGHSH and CDR2 LQKENI. Trimming pared 4 bases from V and 3 bases from J, leaving 18 bases between. The CDR3 runs 16 residues. The CDR3 loop reads CASSRSPPGGEETQYF. The CDR3 nucleotides read TGTGCCAGCTCACGTTCACCCCCAGGGGGGGAAGAGACCCAGTACTTC. The full variable domain, with the rest looked up from reference TRBV18 and TRBJ2-5, is NAGVMQNPRHLVRRRGQEARLRCSPMKGHSHVYWYRQLPEEGLKFMVYLQKENIIDESGMPKERFSAEFPKEGPSILRIQQVVRGDSAAYFCASSRSPPGGEETQYFGPGTRLLVL.

The rearrangement joins TRBV4-2 to TRBJ1-4; D unresolved. Trimming shortened V by 1 base and J by 12 bases, and 9 bases separated the two germline ends. The CDR3 runs to 12 residues. CDR1 and CDR2 from the germline V gene are LGHNA and YNFKEQ. Here the CDR3 DNA reads TGTGCCAGCAGCCAAGTCCAAGCTGAACTGTTTTTT. Translation: CASSQVQAELFF.

The rearrangement joins TRBV4-3 to TRBJ1-1; D not resolved. CDR3 length: 15 amino acids. Germline CDR1 LGHNA, CDR2 YSLEER. The V end was cut by 1 base, the J end by 0 bases, with 9 bases between. CDR3 sequence reads: CASSQGVAMNTEAFF. The CDR3 DNA reads TGCGCCAGCAGCCAAGGAGTGGCGATGAACACTGAAGCTTTCTTT.

This clonotype was seen a single time. V and J are TRBV12-3 or TRBV12-4 and TRBJ2-5; 8 bases line up with TRBD1. CDR3 length: 14 residues. V shed 5 bases and J 5 bases; nucleotides not matched to a gene: 7. CDR3 sequence reads: CASSAGQGGETQYF. As DNA, the CDR3 is TGTGCCAGCAGTGCCGGACAGGGTGGGGAGACCCAGTACTTC.

The chain couples TRBV5-6 to TRBJ1-6; the D gene is possibly TRBD1 (5 bases). The ends were cut back, 0 bases at V and 12 bases at J, with 16 bases in the middle. The CDR3 extends over 15 amino acids. Germline loops: CDR1 SGHDT, CDR2 YYEEEE. CDR3 DNA sequence: TGTGCCAGCAGCTTGGTTCCCGGGTCCAGGGAACCCCTCCACTTT. Protein product: CASSLVPGSREPLHF. Full variable domain (missing parts from reference TRBV5-6 and TRBJ1-6): DAGVTQSPTHLIKTRGQQVTLRCSPKSGHDTVSWYQQALGQGPQFIFQYYEEEERQRGNFPDRFSGHQFPNYSSELNVNALLLGDSALYLCASSLVPGSREPLHFGNGTRLTVT.

The chain couples TRBV5-4 to TRBJ1-1; possible D gene TRBD1, 5 bases. The CDR3 spans 15 residues. Germline V gene sequence: CDR1 SGHNT, CDR2 YYREEE (reference sequence). Deletions cut 3 bases from V and 1 base from J, with 13 bases between. The CDR3 bases are TGTGCCAGCAGCTCGGGGGGAGTGAAGAACACTGAAGCTTTCTTT. It is translated as CASSSGGVKNTEAFF.

CDR3 in DNA: TGTGCCAGCAGCGACGGCCTGCCCCTAGCCAAAAACATTCAGTACTTC. Its translation is CASSDGLPLAKNIQYF. V usage is TRBV7-2 and J usage is TRBJ2-4; D call uncertain. Looked up from germline, CDR1 is SGHTA and CDR2 is FQGNSA. The V end lost 5 bases, the J end lost 0 bases, and 14 bases lay between the germline ends. The CDR3 runs 16 residues.

The rearrangement links TRBV28 to TRBJ2-5, with D unclear. CDR1 is MDHEN, CDR2 SYDVKM, per germline. The length of the CDR3 is 13 residues. Deletions cut 2 bases from V and 6 bases from J, with 10 bases between. The CDR3 is CASSLGSLQTQYF. The CDR3 DNA reads TGTGCCAGCAGTTTAGGTAGCCTCCAGACCCAGTACTTC. Combining the CDR3 with reference TRBV28 and TRBJ2-5 gives the whole variable domain DVKVTQSSRYLVKRTGEKVFLECVQDMDHENMFWYRQDPGLGLRLIYFSYDVKMKEKGDIPEGYSVSREKKERFSLILESASTNQTSMYLCASSLGSLQTQYFGPGTRLLVL.

This chain links TRBV3-1 with TRBJ2-7; D gene unclear. The V gene lost 4 bases and the J gene lost 4 bases, with 11 bases spanning the gap. This CDR3 is built from 13 residues. The V gene's germline CDR1 is LGHDT and CDR2 YNNKEL (reference sequence). CDR3 in DNA: TGTGCCAGCAGCCCACCCGCGGCATACGAGCAGTACTTC. Amino acids: CASSPPAAYEQYF.

J is TRBJ1-5 and V is TRBV28; the D is unclear. CDR1 is MDHEN and CDR2 is SYDVKM in the germline V gene. This CDR3 comprises 14 residues. Deletions cut 6 bases from V and 3 bases from J, with 12 bases between. CDR3 amino acids: CASRERTYNQPQHF. CDR3 DNA: TGTGCCAGCAGGGAGAGGACCTACAATCAGCCCCAGCATTTT.

The rearrangement joins TRBV9 to TRBJ1-4; D may be TRBD1 (6 bases). The germline V and J ends were trimmed by 5 bases and 8 bases, with 13 bases remaining between them. The CDR3 contains 13 residues. Germline CDR1 and CDR2: SGDLS and YYNGEE. The CDR3 bases are TGTGCCAGCAGTCGGGGGGCAGCCGAAAAACTGTTTTTT. Translating it yields CASSRGAAEKLFF.

The chain employs TRBV6-5 and TRBJ2-7, with a possible D match to TRBD1 (5 bases). The CDR3 totals 14 residues. Deletions cut 2 bases from V and 0 bases from J, with 8 bases between. CDR1 MNHEY and CDR2 SVGAGI come from the germline V gene. The chain's CDR3 is CASSYRGSSYEQYF. The CDR3 DNA follows: TGTGCCAGCAGTTACAGGGGCTCCTCCTACGAGCAGTACTTC.

The rearrangement links TRBV29-1 to TRBJ2-7; TRBD1 aligns across 7 bases. Trimming at V came to 5 bases and at J to 0 bases, leaving 4 bases not matched to a gene. In germline, CDR1 is SQVTM, CDR2 ANQGSEA. There are 13 residues in the CDR3. In DNA, the CDR3 is TGCAGCGTTCGAGGGGGCGGCTCCTACGAGCAGTACTTC. It is translated as CSVRGGGSYEQYF.

This chain joins TRBV7-9 and TRBJ2-2, with D hard to call. CDR1 SEHNR and CDR2 FQNEAQ come from the germline V gene (reference sequence). V lost 0 bases and J 2 bases, leaving 4 bases between the germline ends. The length of the CDR3 is 14 residues. The CDR3 protein is CASSLAVNTGELFF. The CDR3 nucleotides read TGTGCCAGCAGCTTAGCGGTAAACACCGGGGAGCTGTTTTTT.